This T cell receptor beta chain was recorded in a study of blood T cell repertoires in COVID-19. Overall study context: T cells, B-cell-depleted T cells, or PBMCs supplied cDNA or gDNA.

Data came from immunoSEQ multiplex PCR; TCRdb stores just in-frame clones and leaves some out. The sample consists of hundreds of thousands of clones, roughly 87% of them appearing once. The CDR3 loop spans 20 amino acids. The V gene end was trimmed by 0 bases and the J gene end by 1 base; junction bases not matched to a gene: 15. The receptor was derived from a woman in her twenties or thirties who had recovered from COVID-19. The specimen sequenced was PBMCs or T cells enriched from blood (not recorded which). The chain combines TRBV23-1 with TRBJ2-5; 9 bases are shared with TRBD2. TRBV23-1 is sorted into the ORF group, with uncertain function. The DNA of the CDR3 is TGCGCCAGCAGTCAATCGAGAGGAGCGGGGGGCCCCGGCCCCCAAGAGACCCAGTACTTC. This encodes CASSQSRGAGGPGPQETQYF.